The clone carrying this T cell receptor (beta chain) was counted many times. This sample is drawn from a study of low-dose radiotherapy and immunotherapy resistance in tumors. At the level of the study: Treatment of Cohort 1 consisted of 0.5 Gy per fraction every 2 weeks, adding up to 6.5 Gy. Patients were treated with intravenous nivolumab at 240 mg every two weeks and were also dosed with ipilimumab at 1 mg/kg every six weeks.

Time point noted: before trial treatment. Those eligible were patients bearing advanced solid tumors lacking tumor-infiltrating lymphocytes. TRAV and TRBV primers primed cDNA for both TCRalpha and TCRbeta. For amplifying TCRs, the PCR ran for about 20 cycles with Phusion, which was used together with a constant-region primer and the adapter on the V primers. Isolated mRNA underwent amplification via in vitro transcription. One entry per CDR3 protein, called by TCRdb with MiXCR from the reads. The sample comprises tens of thousands of distinct CDR3 sequences, around a third of which are singletons, and around 10% rests with the top ten. This specimen was PBMCs, taken before treatment. The TCR sequence derives from a female donor with ovarian cancer.

CDR3 protein: CSASPGPTQYF. CDR3 nucleotides: TGCAGTGCTAGTCCGGGACCCACGCAGTATTTT. The chain couples TRBV20-1 to TRBJ2-3; either TRBD1 or TRBD2 may supply D (5 bases each). Germline values: CDR1 DFQATT, CDR2 SNEGSKA (reference sequence). The CDR3 has 11 residues. Trimming left V 3 bases short and J 9 bases short, with 10 bases between.